Listed below are T cell receptor beta chains from one sample, sequenced in a study of cytomegalovirus exposure and HLA in healthy donors. Repertoires were generated with immunoSEQ multiplex PCR, while TCRdb's copy carries only in-frame clones and drops some. This sample has fewer than 120,000 clones, with about nine tenths found just once. The specimen was PBMCs. Every receptor here comes from a woman aged 18-29 years in good health and CMV-seronegative. CDR3s include the opening cysteine and the closing phenylalanine or tryptophan. Each record gives: V gene, clone size, CDR3 length, D gene, J gene, CDR3 DNA, CDR3 protein. A D gene is named only where the DNA matches it firmly. Size tells how often a clone was seen (once, few, many) or the class of an expanded clone, and some rows leave it out.

V gene: TRBV4-2
clone size: -
CDR3 length: 18
D gene: TRBD2
J gene: TRBJ2-2
CDR3 DNA: TGTGCCAGCAGCCCATCAGGACTAGCGGTAATGAACACCGGGGAGCTGTTTTTT
CDR3 protein: CASSPSGLAVMNTGELFF

V gene: TRBV19
clone size: -
CDR3 length: 15
D gene: TRBD1
J gene: TRBJ1-1
CDR3 DNA: TGTGCCAGTAGTCGACAGGGTGGCGTGAACACTGAAGCTTTCTTT
CDR3 protein: CASSRQGGVNTEAFF

V gene: TRBV10-3
clone size: -
CDR3 length: 13
D gene: -
J gene: TRBJ1-1
CDR3 DNA: TGTGCCATCAGTGAACTCCGGAACACTGAAGCTTTCTTT
CDR3 protein: CAISELRNTEAFF

V gene: TRBV10-1
clone size: -
CDR3 length: 12
D gene: -
J gene: TRBJ2-3
CDR3 DNA: TGCGCCAGCAGAGGGGTATCGGATACGCAGTATTTT
CDR3 protein: CASRGVSDTQYF

V gene: TRBV6-4
clone size: -
CDR3 length: 15
D gene: -
J gene: TRBJ2-3
CDR3 DNA: TGTGCCAGCAACCCCGAGCCCGGTAGCACAGATACGCAGTATTTT
CDR3 protein: CASNPEPGSTDTQYF

V gene: TRBV27
clone size: few
CDR3 length: 17
D gene: TRBD1
J gene: TRBJ1-5
CDR3 DNA: TGTGCCAGCAGTTCACGGGACAGGGGAGGTTGGAATCAGCCCCAGCATTTT
CDR3 protein: CASSSRDRGGWNQPQHF

V gene: TRBV30
clone size: -
CDR3 length: 13
D gene: -
J gene: TRBJ2-5
CDR3 DNA: TGTGCCTGGACTCAGGACAGTCAAGAGACCCAGTACTTC
CDR3 protein: CAWTQDSQETQYF

V gene: TRBV7-8
clone size: -
CDR3 length: 12
D gene: -
J gene: TRBJ2-7
CDR3 DNA: TGTGCCAGCAGCAAACGAACCGGCGAGCAGTACTTC
CDR3 protein: CASSKRTGEQYF

V gene: TRBV28
clone size: -
CDR3 length: 14
D gene: TRBD2
J gene: TRBJ2-3
CDR3 DNA: TGTGCCAGCAGTTTCCCGGGGGGGGGAGATACGCAGTATTTT
CDR3 protein: CASSFPGGGDTQYF

V gene: TRBV27
clone size: once
CDR3 length: 15
D gene: TRBD1
J gene: TRBJ1-5
CDR3 DNA: TGTGCCAGCAGCCCTATATACAGGGGGTGGCAGCCCCAGCATTTT
CDR3 protein: CASSPIYRGWQPQHF

V gene: TRBV29-1
clone size: -
CDR3 length: 12
D gene: TRBD1
J gene: TRBJ1-1
CDR3 DNA: TGCAGCGTTAAGGGGGCGAACACTGAAGCTTTCTTT
CDR3 protein: CSVKGANTEAFF

V gene: TRBV28
clone size: -
CDR3 length: 18
D gene: -
J gene: TRBJ1-5
CDR3 DNA: TGTGCCAGCAGTTTTGTGCCTCCGCACAGGGATGGTGGACAGCCCCAGCATTTT
CDR3 protein: CASSFVPPHRDGGQPQHF

V gene: TRBV18
clone size: -
CDR3 length: 14
D gene: -
J gene: TRBJ2-1
CDR3 DNA: TGTGCCAGCTCAAAGGGGGGGAAGTACAATGAGCAGTTCTTC
CDR3 protein: CASSKGGKYNEQFF

V gene: TRBV4-1
clone size: once
CDR3 length: 16
D gene: TRBD2
J gene: TRBJ2-1
CDR3 DNA: TGCGCCAGCAGCCAGAGACTAGCGGGAGTTGGGGTTGAGCAGTTCTTC
CDR3 protein: CASSQRLAGVGVEQFF

V gene: TRBV7-8
clone size: -
CDR3 length: 15
D gene: TRBD1
J gene: TRBJ1-5
CDR3 DNA: TGTGCCAGCAGCTTCGAGACAGGGTTGGGTCAGCCCCAGCATTTT
CDR3 protein: CASSFETGLGQPQHF

V gene: TRBV6-1
clone size: once
CDR3 length: 15
D gene: -
J gene: TRBJ2-7
CDR3 DNA: TGTGCCAGCAGTGATGGTTTCAGGGGGGACTACGAGCAGTACTTC
CDR3 protein: CASSDGFRGDYEQYF

V gene: TRBV10-3
clone size: -
CDR3 length: 13
D gene: -
J gene: TRBJ2-7
CDR3 DNA: TGTGCCATCACCAAGACAGGTGGCAACGAGCAGTACTTC
CDR3 protein: CAITKTGGNEQYF

V gene: TRBV7-2
clone size: -
CDR3 length: 16
D gene: -
J gene: TRBJ2-3
CDR3 DNA: TGTGCCAGCAGCTCCCTAGGGGGGGGGTCACCAGATACGCAGTATTTT
CDR3 protein: CASSSLGGGSPDTQYF

V gene: TRBV5-1
clone size: -
CDR3 length: 13
D gene: TRBD2
J gene: TRBJ2-7
CDR3 DNA: TGCGCCAGCAGCTTGGTAGCGGGAGACGAGCAGTACTTC
CDR3 protein: CASSLVAGDEQYF

V gene: TRBV7-3
clone size: once
CDR3 length: 15
D gene: -
J gene: TRBJ2-1
CDR3 DNA: TGTGCCAGCAGCTCCGAACCTGGGCTTTACAATGAGCAGTTCTTC
CDR3 protein: CASSSEPGLYNEQFF

V gene: TRBV18
clone size: -
CDR3 length: 17
D gene: TRBD2
J gene: TRBJ2-4
CDR3 DNA: TGTGCCAGCTCACTAACTAGCGGGATTCGATCAAAAAACATTCAGTACTTC
CDR3 protein: CASSLTSGIRSKNIQYF

V gene: TRBV27
clone size: -
CDR3 length: 15
D gene: -
J gene: TRBJ2-3
CDR3 DNA: TGTGCCAGCAGTCAAGGACTCATCTCTACAGATACGCAGTATTTT
CDR3 protein: CASSQGLISTDTQYF

V gene: TRBV2
clone size: -
CDR3 length: 18
D gene: TRBD2
J gene: TRBJ2-3
CDR3 DNA: TGTGCCAGCAGTGAAGGGGTAGCGGGAGCTACTAGCACAGATACGCAGTATTTT
CDR3 protein: CASSEGVAGATSTDTQYF

V gene: TRBV1
clone size: -
CDR3 length: 17
D gene: -
J gene: TRBJ2-1
CDR3 DNA: TGCACCAGCAGCCAAGCCCCGACTAGCGGGAGTTACAATGAGCAGTTCTTC
CDR3 protein: CTSSQAPTSGSYNEQFF

V gene: TRBV10-2
clone size: -
CDR3 length: 15
D gene: TRBD1
J gene: TRBJ2-2
CDR3 DNA: TGCGCCAGCGGAAACCGGGACAGCACCACCGGGGAGCTGTTTTTT
CDR3 protein: CASGNRDSTTGELFF

V gene: TRBV7-2
clone size: -
CDR3 length: 14
D gene: -
J gene: TRBJ1-1
CDR3 DNA: TGTGCCAGCAGCCCAGGGGCGGCGAACACTGAAGCTTTCTTT
CDR3 protein: CASSPGAANTEAFF

V gene: TRBV6-6
clone size: -
CDR3 length: 15
D gene: -
J gene: TRBJ1-4
CDR3 DNA: TGTGCCAGCAGCGAGACTCAAGCCTTCACAGAAAAACTGTTTTTT
CDR3 protein: CASSETQAFTEKLFF

V gene: TRBV6-1
clone size: -
CDR3 length: 11
D gene: TRBD1
J gene: TRBJ2-5
CDR3 DNA: TGTGCCGTCCGGACCTCTCCAGGGGGGTACTTC
CDR3 protein: CAVRTSPGGYF

V gene: TRBV9
clone size: -
CDR3 length: 14
D gene: -
J gene: TRBJ2-7
CDR3 DNA: TGTGCCAGCAGCGTAACAGACGGTGCCTACGAGCAGTACTTC
CDR3 protein: CASSVTDGAYEQYF